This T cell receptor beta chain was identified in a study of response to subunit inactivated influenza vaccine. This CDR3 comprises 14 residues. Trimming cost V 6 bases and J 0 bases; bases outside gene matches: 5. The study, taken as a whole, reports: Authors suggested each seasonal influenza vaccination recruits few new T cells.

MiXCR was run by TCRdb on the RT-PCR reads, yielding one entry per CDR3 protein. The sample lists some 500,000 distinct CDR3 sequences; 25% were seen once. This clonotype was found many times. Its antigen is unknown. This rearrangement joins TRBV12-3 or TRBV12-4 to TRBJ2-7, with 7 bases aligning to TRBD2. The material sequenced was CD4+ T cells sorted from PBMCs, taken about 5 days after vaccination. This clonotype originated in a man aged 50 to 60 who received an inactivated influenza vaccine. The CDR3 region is CASRAGRYSYEQYF. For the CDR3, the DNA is TGTGCCAGCAGAGCCGGGAGGTACTCCTACGAGCAGTACTTC.